Following are 3 T cell receptor beta chains from one sample sequenced in a study of response to subunit inactivated influenza vaccine. MiXCR was run by TCRdb on the RT-PCR reads, yielding one entry per CDR3 protein. The data show fewer than 700,000 distinct CDR3 sequences, approximately 13% seen once. The sample here was PBMCs from blood, taken more than 35 days after vaccination. The receptors were sampled from a man aged 45-65 years who received an inactivated influenza vaccine.

This clonotype turned up a few times. The rearrangement uses TRBV5-1 and TRBJ2-3; 7 nucleotides agree with TRBD2. The V gene's germline CDR1 is SGHRS and CDR2 YFSETQ. The CDR3 contains 16 residues. V trimming: 0 bases; J trimming: 4 bases; junction bases outside the gene matches: 8. This CDR3 reads CASSLAAGEVADTQYF. In DNA form, the CDR3 reads TGCGCCAGCAGCTTGGCGGCGGGAGAAGTAGCAGATACGCAGTATTTT.

This clonotype was counted at least ten times. The V and J genes are TRBV12-3 or TRBV12-4 and TRBJ2-2; unclear D gene. Trimming removed 6 bases from V and 5 bases from J, with 7 bases in between. The CDR3 runs 12 residues. The CDR3 region has the DNA TGTGCCAGCAGCCGAGATACCGGGGAGCTGTTTTTT. It translates to CASSRDTGELFF.

This chain joins TRBV2 and TRBJ2-5, with 11 bases that match TRBD2. The V and J ends lost 2 bases and 5 bases, in that order; junction bases with no gene match: 4. The CDR3 covers 15 residues. CDR1 and CDR2 from the germline V gene are SNHLY and FYNNEI. DNA of the CDR3: TGTGCCAGCAGTGAAATAGCGGGGGGGCTTGAGACCCAGTACTTC. Its protein product is CASSEIAGGLETQYF. Filled out from reference TRBV2 and TRBJ2-5, the complete variable domain reads EPEVTQTPSHQVTQMGQEVILRCVPISNHLYFYWYRQILGQKVEFLVSFYNNEISEKSEIFDDQFSVERPDGSNFTLKIRSTKLEDSAMYFCASSEIAGGLETQYFGPGTRLLVL.